A selection of T cell receptor beta chains follows, all from one sample in a study of blood T cell repertoires in COVID-19. Measured with immunoSEQ multiplex PCR; TCRdb has only the in-frame clones, and not every one. The repertoire holds 140,000 to 150,000 clones, around 87% seen once, with approximately 3% in the top ten. Material for sequencing was peripheral blood. Source of these receptors: a woman aged 60-75 years with active COVID-19. CDR3s include the opening cysteine and the closing phenylalanine or tryptophan. A D gene is named only where the DNA matches it firmly. Expanded clones are given a class, and other clones once, few, many or no size at all.

J | size | D | V | CDR3 | DNA
TRBJ2-6 | - | - | TRBV5-1 | CASSPIISGANVLTF | TGCGCCAGCAGCCCTATTATCTCTGGGGCCAACGTCCTGACTTTC
TRBJ2-1 | - | - | TRBV28 | CASSLGALVNEQFF | TGTGCCAGCAGTTTGGGTGCCCTAGTTAATGAGCAGTTCTTC
TRBJ2-5 | - | TRBD2 | TRBV7-2 | CASSSAGTSGSQGTQYF | TGTGCCAGCAGCTCTGCCGGGACTAGCGGGAGTCAGGGGACCCAGTACTTC
TRBJ1-3 | - | - | TRBV19 | CASSLNSGNTIYF | TGTGCCAGTAGTCTCAACTCGGGAAACACCATATATTTT
TRBJ1-2 | - | - | TRBV7-2 | CASSPQGYGYTF | TGTGCCAGCAGTCCCCAGGGGTACGGCTACACCTTC
TRBJ1-1 | - | - | TRBV3-1/TRBV3-2 | CASSQGGGGVTMNTEAFF | TGTGCCAGCAGCCAAGGGGGAGGAGGGGTGACAATGAACACTGAAGCTTTCTTT
TRBJ2-5 | - | TRBD1 | TRBV5-4 | CASSLGRGQGETQYF | TGTGCCAGCAGCTTAGGAAGAGGACAGGGGGAGACCCAGTACTTC
TRBJ1-1 | - | - | TRBV10-3 | CAISPGVNTEAFF | TGTGCCATCAGTCCAGGGGTCAACACTGAAGCTTTCTTT
TRBJ2-2 | - | - | TRBV6-5 | CASSSSGHNSGELFF | TGTGCCAGCAGTTCCTCGGGACATAACTCCGGGGAGCTGTTTTTT
TRBJ2-2 | once | TRBD2 | TRBV6-4 | CASRASGSTGELFF | TGTGCCAGCAGAGCTAGCGGATCCACCGGGGAGCTGTTTTTT
TRBJ2-1 | few | - | TRBV6-2/TRBV6-3 | CASSYWSLEDEQFF | TGTGCCAGCAGTTACTGGTCACTCGAGGATGAGCAGTTCTTC
TRBJ1-1 | once | - | TRBV6-5 | CASSYVRSMNTEAFF | TGTGCCAGCAGTTATGTACGGTCGATGAACACTGAAGCTTTCTTT
TRBJ2-3 | - | - | TRBV30 | CAWSVRGVGQYF | TGTGCCTGGAGTGTACGGGGAGTAGGGCAGTATTTT
TRBJ2-1 | - | TRBD1 | TRBV18 | CASSPGTGYYNEQFF | TGTGCCAGCTCACCAGGGACAGGGTACTACAATGAGCAGTTCTTC
TRBJ2-3 | - | TRBD2 | TRBV27 | CASSMRRTSGRTDTQYF | TGTGCCAGCAGCATGAGGCGGACTAGCGGGCGCACAGATACGCAGTATTTT
TRBJ2-7 | - | TRBD2 | TRBV7-2 | CASSLEGAGSYEQYF | TGTGCCAGCAGCTTAGAGGGAGCGGGATCCTACGAGCAGTACTTC
TRBJ1-2 | - | TRBD1 | TRBV6-5 | CASSRDRPSNYGYTF | TGTGCCAGCAGTAGGGACAGGCCCTCTAACTATGGCTACACCTTC
TRBJ1-2 | - | - | TRBV18 | CASSLTGVGYTF | TGTGCCAGCTCACTGACGGGGGTCGGCTACACCTTC
TRBJ2-1 | - | - | TRBV28 | CASSSGHWSYNEQFF | TGTGCCAGCAGTTCGGGACACTGGTCCTACAATGAGCAGTTCTTC
TRBJ2-7 | - | - | TRBV15 | CAGNRVLGEQYF | TGTGCTGGGAACAGGGTCTTGGGCGAGCAGTACTTC
TRBJ1-1 | - | TRBD1 | TRBV7-9 | CALSGTESEAFF | TGTGCCTTGTCCGGGACAGAGTCTGAAGCTTTCTTT
TRBJ2-7 | - | TRBD1 | TRBV7-6 | CASSLGQGGPYEQYF | TGTGCCAGCAGCTTAGGACAGGGGGGCCCCTACGAGCAGTACTTC
TRBJ2-7 | - | - | TRBV28 | CASRHRVPSSYEQYF | TGTGCCAGCAGGCACAGGGTCCCGAGCTCCTACGAGCAGTACTTC
TRBJ2-5 | - | - | TRBV19 | CASSIGSWETQYF | TGTGCCAGTAGTATCGGGAGCTGGGAGACCCAGTACTTC
TRBJ2-3 | once | - | TRBV28 | CASSSSGGMGTDTQYF | TGTGCCAGCAGTTCCTCCGGCGGGATGGGCACAGATACGCAGTATTTT
TRBJ2-2 | few | TRBD1 | TRBV7-9 | CASSYYNYRGTYTGELFF | TGTGCCAGCAGCTACTATAATTACAGGGGAACGTACACCGGGGAGCTGTTTTTT
TRBJ2-5 | - | TRBD1 | TRBV28 | CASRGTEKRPQETQYF | TGTGCCAGCAGGGGGACAGAGAAAAGACCCCAAGAGACCCAGTACTTC
TRBJ2-7 | - | TRBD1 | TRBV5-1 | CASSLASGTGMAEQYF | TGCGCCAGCAGCTTGGCCTCCGGGACAGGGATGGCGGAGCAGTACTTC
TRBJ1-6 | - | - | TRBV6-5 | CASSYSSRGTNSPLHF | TGTGCCAGCAGTTACTCGAGTCGGGGGACTAATTCACCCCTCCACTTT
TRBJ2-1 | - | - | TRBV27 | CASSFSGSGFNEQFF | TGTGCCAGCAGTTTTAGTGGGAGTGGTTTCAATGAGCAGTTCTTC
TRBJ1-2 | - | TRBD1 | TRBV19 | CATTGQGAVYGYTF | TGTGCCACCACGGGACAGGGGGCTGTATATGGCTACACCTTC
TRBJ2-3 | - | TRBD2 | TRBV5-4 | CASSLGLAGTSTDTQYF | TGTGCCAGCAGCTTGGGGCTAGCGGGGACTAGCACAGATACGCAGTATTTT
TRBJ1-4 | - | - | TRBV28 | CASSLGPHGEKLFF | TGTGCCAGCAGTTTAGGGCCCCATGGGGAAAAACTGTTTTTT
TRBJ1-5 | - | TRBD1 | TRBV27 | CASSPGQGAYQPQHF | TGTGCCAGCAGTCCCGGACAGGGGGCTTATCAGCCCCAGCATTTT
TRBJ2-5 | - | - | TRBV7-9 | CASSLLAYQETQYF | TGTGCCAGCAGCTTGCTTGCGTACCAAGAGACCCAGTACTTC
TRBJ2-7 | - | TRBD2 | TRBV9 | CASSVEGLASYEQYF | TGTGCCAGCAGCGTAGAGGGACTAGCGTCCTACGAGCAGTACTTC
TRBJ2-4 | - | - | TRBV4-2 | CASSPLTPAAKNIQYF | TGTGCCAGCAGCCCACTAACCCCGGCTGCCAAAAACATTCAGTACTTC
TRBJ2-7 | - | TRBD1 | TRBV4-1 | CASSQRDRPPGEQYF | TGCGCCAGCAGCCAACGGGACAGGCCCCCAGGGGAGCAGTACTTC
TRBJ2-7 | once | TRBD2 | TRBV4-2 | CASSRGTSDSYEQYF | TGTGCCAGCAGCCGGGGGACTAGCGACTCCTACGAGCAGTACTTC
TRBJ1-1 | - | - | TRBV29-1 | CSVWRPMNTEAFF | TGCAGCGTTTGGAGACCCATGAACACTGAAGCTTTCTTT
TRBJ2-3 | - | TRBD2 | TRBV7-6 | CASSFLTSGQYF | TGTGCCAGCAGCTTCCTGACTAGCGGGCAGTATTTT
TRBJ2-7 | - | - | TRBV6-5 | CASSYRGSYEQYF | TGTGCCAGCAGTTACAGAGGCTCCTACGAGCAGTACTTC
TRBJ1-3 | - | - | TRBV19 | CASSIDAGSGNTIYF | TGTGCCAGTAGTATAGATGCGGGATCCGGAAACACCATATATTTT
TRBJ1-1 | - | TRBD1 | TRBV28 | CASTLLQGEAFF | TGTGCCAGCACCTTGCTACAGGGGGAAGCTTTCTTT
TRBJ1-2 | - | TRBD1 | TRBV28 | CASRGQGGYGYTF | TGTGCCAGCAGGGGACAGGGGGGCTATGGCTACACCTTC
TRBJ2-3 | - | TRBD2 | TRBV4-1 | CASSPRSGVSTDTQYF | TGCGCCAGCAGTCCCCGTAGCGGGGTTAGCACAGATACGCAGTATTTT
TRBJ2-3 | - | TRBD2 | TRBV7-3 | CASSFTSGEPDTQYF | TGTGCCAGCAGCTTCACTAGCGGGGAGCCCGATACGCAGTATTTT
TRBJ1-1 | - | TRBD1 | TRBV7-9 | CASSVDRVTEAFF | TGTGCCAGCAGCGTCGACAGGGTCACTGAAGCTTTCTTT
TRBJ1-1 | - | TRBD1 | TRBV7-2 | CASSLSQWTGLNTEAFF | TGTGCCAGCAGCTTATCCCAATGGACAGGGCTGAACACTGAAGCTTTCTTT
TRBJ1-3 | - | TRBD1 | TRBV6-5 | CASKRDRGNTIYF | TGTGCCAGCAAGCGGGACAGGGGAAACACCATATATTTT
TRBJ1-1 | - | - | TRBV18 | CASSRGGLGTEAFF | TGTGCCAGCTCACGGGGGGGGCTGGGCACTGAAGCTTTCTTT
TRBJ1-6 | - | - | TRBV5-1 | CASSRGLSGDSPLHF | TGCGCCAGCAGCCGGGGACTTTCGGGGGATTCACCCCTCCACTTT
TRBJ1-5 | - | TRBD1 | TRBV5-4 | CASSLAQGATDQPQHF | TGTGCCAGCAGCTTGGCCCAGGGGGCCACGGATCAGCCCCAGCATTTT
TRBJ2-5 | - | - | TRBV7-8 | CASSPGESPQETQYF | TGTGCCAGCAGCCCAGGGGAATCCCCCCAAGAGACCCAGTACTTC